This T cell receptor beta chain was sequenced for a study of T cells after posttransplantation cyclophosphamide. Repertoires were generated with immunoSEQ multiplex PCR, while TCRdb's copy carries only in-frame clones and drops some. In total the sample includes around 8,700 clones, none of them seen once. Treatment was busulfan-fludarabine conditioning, a marrow graft, and cyclophosphamide on days +3 and +4. By proportion, this clone is large. Its antigen is not known. The germline gives CDR1 SGHAT, CDR2 FQNNGV. The CDR3 has 16 amino acids. V was clipped by 4 bases and J by 1 base, with 13 bases between them. Points from the study as a whole: Donor-recipient repertoire similarity was low at 1-2 months, rising over year one. Recipient CMV seropositivity and CMV reactivation strongly tracked TRB clonality. Blood and skin or GI T cell repertoires showed limited TRB overlap.

Material: PBMCs, obtained after an allogeneic stem cell transplant with post-transplant cyclophosphamide. The clonotype originates from a male patient aged 30 to 40 who received an allogeneic stem cell transplant from an unrelated donor, was CMV-positive, and had acute and chronic GVHD. Some T cells may trace back to the graft donor. The chain uses TRBV11-2 and TRBJ1-4, with D tentatively TRBD1 (5 bases). The CDR3 is CASSYLGAGTNEKLFF. The CDR3 DNA reads TGTGCCAGCAGCTATCTAGGGGCAGGAACTAATGAAAAACTGTTTTTT.